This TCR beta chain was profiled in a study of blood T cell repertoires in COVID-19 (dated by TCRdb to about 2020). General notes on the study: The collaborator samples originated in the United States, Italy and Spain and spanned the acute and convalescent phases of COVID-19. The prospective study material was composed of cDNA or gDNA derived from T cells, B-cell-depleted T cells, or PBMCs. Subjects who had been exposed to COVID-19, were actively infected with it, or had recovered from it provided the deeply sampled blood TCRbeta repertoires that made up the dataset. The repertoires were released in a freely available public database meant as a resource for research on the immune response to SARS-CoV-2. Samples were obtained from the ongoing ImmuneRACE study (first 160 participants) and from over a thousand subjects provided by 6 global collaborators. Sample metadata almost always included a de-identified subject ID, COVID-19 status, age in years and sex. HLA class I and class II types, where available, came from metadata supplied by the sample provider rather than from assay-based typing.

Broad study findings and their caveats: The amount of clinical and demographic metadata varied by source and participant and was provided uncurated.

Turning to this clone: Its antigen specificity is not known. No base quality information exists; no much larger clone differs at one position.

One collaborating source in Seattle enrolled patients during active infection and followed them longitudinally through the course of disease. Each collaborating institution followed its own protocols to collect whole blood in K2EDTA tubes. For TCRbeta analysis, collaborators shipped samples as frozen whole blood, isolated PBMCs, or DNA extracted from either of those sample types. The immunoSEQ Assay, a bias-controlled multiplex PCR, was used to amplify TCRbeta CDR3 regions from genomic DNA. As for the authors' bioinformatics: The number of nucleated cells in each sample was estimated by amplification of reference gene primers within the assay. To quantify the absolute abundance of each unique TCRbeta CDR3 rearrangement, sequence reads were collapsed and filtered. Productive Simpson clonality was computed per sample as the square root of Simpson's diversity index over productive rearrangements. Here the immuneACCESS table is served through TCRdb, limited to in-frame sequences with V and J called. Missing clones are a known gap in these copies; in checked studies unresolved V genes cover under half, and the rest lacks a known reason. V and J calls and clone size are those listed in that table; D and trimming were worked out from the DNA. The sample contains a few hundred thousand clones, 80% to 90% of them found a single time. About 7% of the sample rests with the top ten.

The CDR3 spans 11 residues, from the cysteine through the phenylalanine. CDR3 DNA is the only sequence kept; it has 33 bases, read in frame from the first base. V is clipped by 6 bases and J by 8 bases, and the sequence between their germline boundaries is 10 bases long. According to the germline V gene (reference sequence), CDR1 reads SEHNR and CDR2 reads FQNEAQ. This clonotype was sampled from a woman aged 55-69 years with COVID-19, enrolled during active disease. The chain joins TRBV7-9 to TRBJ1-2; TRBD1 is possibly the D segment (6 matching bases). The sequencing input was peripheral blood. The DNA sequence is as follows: TGTGCCAGCAGGGCAGGGGACGGCTACACCTTC. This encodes CASRAGDGYTF.